Listed here are 17 T cell receptor beta chains from one sample, sequenced in a study of PD-1 blockade in classical Hodgkin lymphoma (TCRdb year 2020). The protocol used for the library was the immunoSEQ multiplex PCR assay. The table comes from immuneACCESS by way of TCRdb, which keeps in-frame sequences with V and J called. Part of the clones is missing from these tables; in studies checked, under half for an unresolved V gene and the rest for unknown reasons. The sample includes around 11,000 clones, with approximately 81% observed a single time. Of the sample, 3% to 3.5% falls within the top ten clones. In light of the paper, this sample's time point label describes: cycle 4 day 1 (C4D1), after 6 weeks of nivolumab. All trial patients had relapsed after autologous stem cell transplantation, with cohorts A, B and C differing in prior brentuximab vedotin exposure. CD4+ T cells were purified from thawed PBMCs by magnetic negative selection with a Miltenyi CD4+ T cell isolation kit.

The specimen comprised CD4+ T cells from blood, sampled before the fourth cycle of nivolumab. These receptors were obtained from a human donor with classical Hodgkin lymphoma.

This chain connects TRBV5-1 to TRBJ2-7; D is possibly TRBD1 or TRBD2 (7 bases each). Germline-derived CDR1 and CDR2 are SGHRS and YFSETQ. The CDR3 extends over 14 amino acids. V was pared by 3 bases and J by 6 bases, with 16 bases between. The CDR3 spells CASSSQGGASEQYF. DNA for the CDR3: TGCGCCAGCAGCTCTCAGGGGGGGGCTAGCGAGCAGTACTTC.

The chain joins TRBV29-1 to TRBJ2-5; the D is unclear. Trimming took off 6 bases at V and 5 bases at J, with 19 bases between the two ends. Germline CDR1 is SQVTM and CDR2 is ANQGSEA. There are 14 residues in the CDR3. The CDR3 nucleotides read TGCAGCGTAGCCGTACGACTGTACGGGGAGACCCAGTACTTC. This sequence encodes CSVAVRLYGETQYF.

The rearrangement uses TRBV5-4 and TRBJ2-7; 8 bases match TRBD1. This CDR3 comprises 14 residues. Germline V gene data show CDR1 as SGHNT and CDR2 as YYREEE (reference sequence). Trimming removed 4 bases from V and 6 bases from J; junction bases left unmatched: 9. CDR3 loop: CASSHGQGTREQYF. The CDR3 DNA is TGTGCCAGCAGCCATGGACAGGGAACCCGCGAGCAGTACTTC.

The rearrangement joins TRBV2 to TRBJ2-2; tentatively, D is TRBD1 (7 bases). V lost 5 bases to trimming and J lost 4 bases, with 17 bases between them. In germline, CDR1 is SNHLY, CDR2 FYNNEI. The CDR3 loop spans 16 amino acids. CDR3 sequence (DNA): TGTGCCAGCAGTTTCCAGGGGGGCCCGAGCACCGGGGAGCTGTTTTTT. This encodes CASSFQGGPSTGELFF.

The V gene is TRBV4-1, the J gene TRBJ2-3, with D perhaps TRBD2 (6 bases). The CDR3 runs 17 residues. V was pared by 1 base and J by 2 bases, with 16 bases between. Germline loops: CDR1 MGHRA, CDR2 YSYEKL. CDR3 sequence reads: CASSQGGGLWITDTQYF. CDR3 DNA: TGCGCCAGCAGCCAAGGGGGAGGTTTGTGGATCACAGATACGCAGTATTTT.

The chain is built from TRBV11-3 and TRBJ1-1; the match to TRBD1 covers 10 bases. V dropped 4 bases and J dropped 5; count of bases not matched to a gene: 4. The CDR3 totals 14 residues. Germline loops: CDR1 SGHNT, CDR2 YENEEA. The CDR3 region is CASSSRTGGTEAFF. The CDR3 DNA sequence: TGTGCCAGCAGCTCCCGGACAGGGGGAACTGAAGCTTTCTTT.

The chain is built from TRBV7-9 and TRBJ1-4; 8 bases map to TRBD1. With V trimmed by 5 bases and J by 7 bases, 6 bases remained unmatched. This CDR3 region has 14 residues. The germline CDR1 and CDR2 sequences are SEHNR and FQNEAQ (reference sequence). The CDR3 region is CASSQTGVVEKLFF. CDR3 DNA sequence: TGTGCCAGCAGCCAGACAGGGGTCGTTGAAAAACTGTTTTTT.

The V call is TRBV28, the J call TRBJ1-1, with 10 bases lining up with TRBD1. Per germline, CDR1 MDHEN and CDR2 SYDVKM. Losses at the gene ends were 2 bases for V and 10 bases for J; bases not matched to a gene: 7. This CDR3 region has 14 residues. The CDR3 sequence: CASSLPTGGRVAFF. The CDR3 nucleotides read TGTGCCAGCAGTTTACCGACAGGGGGCAGGGTAGCTTTCTTT. The full variable domain, with the rest looked up from reference TRBV28 and TRBJ1-1, is DVKVTQSSRYLVKRTGEKVFLECVQDMDHENMFWYRQDPGLGLRLIYFSYDVKMKEKGDIPEGYSVSREKKERFSLILESASTNQTSMYLCASSLPTGGRVAFFGQGTRLTVV.

The chain links TRBV18 to TRBJ2-3; 7 bases fit TRBD2. The germline V gene has CDR1 KGHSH and CDR2 LQKENI. The CDR3 contains 13 residues. V lost 6 bases to trimming and J lost 4 bases; unmatched junction nucleotides: 4. The CDR3 DNA reads TGTGCCAGCTCGCCTAGCGGAGCAGATACGCAGTATTTT. Residues: CASSPSGADTQYF.

The V gene is TRBV27, the J gene TRBJ2-7; TRBD1 matches at 8 bases. With 6 bases clipped from V and 0 bases from J, the junction kept 7 bases outside the gene matches. The CDR3 sequence is 15 residues long. Germline CDR1 reads MNHEY; CDR2 reads SMNVEV (reference sequence). CDR3 sequence: CASSRGQGFSYEQYF. In DNA form, the CDR3 reads TGTGCCAGCAGCCGCGGACAGGGTTTCTCCTACGAGCAGTACTTC.

This chain connects TRBV7-8 to TRBJ2-7, with TRBD1 identical over 9 bases. The V segment lost 1 base and the J segment 1 base; nucleotides outside the gene matches: 2. Germline V gene sequence: CDR1 SGHVS, CDR2 FQNEAQ. This CDR3 has 15 residues. The CDR3 spells CASSLEGQGSYEQYF. The CDR3, as DNA: TGTGCCAGCAGCTTAGAGGGACAGGGATCCTACGAGCAGTACTTC.

The rearrangement links TRBV11-3 to TRBJ2-7; D remains ambiguous. The length of the CDR3 is 13 residues. The V gene lost 3 bases and the J gene lost 5 bases, with 11 bases spanning the gap. Germline loops: CDR1 SGHNT, CDR2 YENEEA. Written as DNA, the CDR3 is TGTGCCAGCAGCTTTTGGGGTGGGCACGAGCAGTACTTC. Residues: CASSFWGGHEQYF.

This clone was detected only once. The V and J genes are TRBV4-2 and TRBJ2-1, with D maybe TRBD2 (5 bases). Germline values: CDR1 LGHNA, CDR2 YNFKEQ. The CDR3 loop spans 14 amino acids. V lost 4 bases, J lost 0 bases, and 7 bases lay in between. The CDR3 nucleotides are TGTGCCAGCAGCCCCCGGGACTCCTACAATGAGCAGTTCTTC. It codes for CASSPRDSYNEQFF.

This clone was counted a single time. V usage is TRBV28 and J usage is TRBJ1-4; D is uncertain. The germline V gene has CDR1 MDHEN and CDR2 SYDVKM. V was shortened by 5 bases and J by 4 bases, with 23 bases between the two germline ends. The CDR3 loop spans 18 amino acids. CDR3 protein: CASSETPFRALGNEKLFF. DNA for the CDR3: TGTGCCAGCAGTGAAACCCCCTTCCGGGCTCTGGGTAATGAAAAACTGTTTTTT. Variable domain in full (rest from reference TRBV28 and TRBJ1-4): DVKVTQSSRYLVKRTGEKVFLECVQDMDHENMFWYRQDPGLGLRLIYFSYDVKMKEKGDIPEGYSVSREKKERFSLILESASTNQTSMYLCASSETPFRALGNEKLFFGSGTQLSVL.

This clone was counted between two and nine times. The chain has TRBV2 and TRBJ1-6; D is unresolved. CDR3 length equals 13 residues. V dropped 8 bases and J dropped 5 bases, with 10 bases sitting between them. Germline V gene sequence: CDR1 SNHLY, CDR2 FYNNEI. The CDR3 DNA is TGTGCCAGCCAAAGATCGCATAATTCACCCCTCCACTTT. Translated: CASQRSHNSPLHF.

The chain joins TRBV7-8 to TRBJ2-4, with 8 bases that match TRBD2. Germline V gene sequence: CDR1 SGHVS, CDR2 FQNEAQ. CDR3 size: 16 residues. Germline trimming cut 2 bases from V and 9 bases from J; bases unmatched to any gene: 12. The CDR3: CASSLSGGNMRSIQYF. The CDR3 DNA is TGTGCCAGCAGCTTATCGGGGGGGAACATGCGGTCCATTCAGTACTTC.

The J gene is TRBJ2-2, the V gene TRBV28; a weak D match, TRBD2 (5 bases). The V gene lost 10 bases and the J gene lost 4 bases, with 19 bases spanning the gap. Germline CDR1 and CDR2: MDHEN and SYDVKM. CDR3 size: 15 residues. CDR3 in amino acids: CATVKGGPSTGELFF. The DNA of the CDR3 is TGTGCCACGGTAAAGGGCGGGCCGAGCACCGGGGAGCTGTTTTTT.